These 21 T cell receptor beta chains share one sample of origin, sequenced in a study of blood T cell repertoires in COVID-19. Profiling relied on immunoSEQ multiplex PCR, and the TCRdb table lists in-frame clones only, not all of them. In the table there are 70,000 to 100,000 clones, roughly nine tenths of which are singletons. Sequencing was performed on peripheral blood. The receptors shown here come from a man between 50 and 59 years old with COVID-19, enrolled during active disease.

The gene calls are TRBV7-8 and TRBJ1-1; 11 nucleotides line up with TRBD1. The CDR3 is 15 residues long. CDR1 and CDR2 (germline): SGHVS, FQNEAQ. V lost 3 bases and J lost 5; bases outside the gene matches: 5. The CDR3 DNA follows: TGTGCCAGCAGCTTGGGGGACAGGGGGTTGACTGAAGCTTTCTTT. This encodes CASSLGDRGLTEAFF.

The chain couples TRBV6-5 to TRBJ1-1; 8 bases are shared with TRBD1. The CDR3 covers 13 residues. V dropped 11 bases and J dropped 0; count of bases not matched to a gene: 5. Germline CDR1 MNHEY, CDR2 SVGAGI. The CDR3 DNA reads TGTGCCTCTTACAGGGGGGTGAACACTGAAGCTTTCTTT. Translation: CASYRGVNTEAFF.

The J gene is TRBJ2-7, the V gene TRBV6-2 or TRBV6-3; 11 bases are shared with TRBD2. There are 14 residues in the CDR3. V lost 5 bases, J lost 5 bases, and 5 bases stayed unmatched. The germline V gene has CDR1 MNHEY and CDR2 SVGEGT. Here the CDR3 DNA reads TGTGCCAGCAGTATAGCGGGGGGGTCCCACGAGCAGTACTTC. It encodes CASSIAGGSHEQYF.

The chain combines TRBV9 with TRBJ1-4, with unresolved D. The V end was cut by 0 bases, the J end by 3 bases, with 12 bases between. The CDR3 totals 16 residues. Germline CDR1 SGDLS, CDR2 YYNGEE. CDR3 sequence reads: CASSVAPLKPNEKLFF. The CDR3 DNA is TGTGCCAGCAGCGTAGCTCCCCTAAAACCTAATGAAAAACTGTTTTTT. The full variable domain, completed using reference TRBV9 and TRBJ1-4, is DSGVTQTPKHLITATGQRVTLRCSPRSGDLSVYWYQQSLDQGLQFLIQYYNGEERAKGNILERFSAQQFPDLHSELNLSSLELGDSALYFCASSVAPLKPNEKLFFGSGTQLSVL.

J is TRBJ1-2 and V is TRBV3-1 (or the pseudogene TRBV3-2); TRBD1 might be the D (5 bases). CDR1 is LGHDT and CDR2 is YNNKEL in the germline V gene (reference sequence). Trimming cost V 1 base and J 2 bases, with 5 bases left between them. The CDR3 extends over 13 amino acids. CDR3 protein: CASSQGQNYGYTF. In DNA, the CDR3 is TGTGCCAGCAGCCAAGGACAGAACTATGGCTACACCTTC.

This chain connects TRBV6-2 or TRBV6-3 to TRBJ1-2, with TRBD1 matching over 8 bases. Germline lookup yields CDR1 MNHEY and CDR2 SVGEGT. V lost 2 bases to trimming and J lost 2 bases; unmatched junction nucleotides: 4. The CDR3 is made up of 15 amino acids. CDR3 DNA sequence: TGTGCCAGCAGTTACGGGGACAGGTGGAACTATGGCTACACCTTC. Protein product: CASSYGDRWNYGYTF.

The chain is built from TRBV27 and TRBJ1-2, with D maybe TRBD1 (6 bases). V was shortened by 8 bases and J by 7 bases, with 26 bases between the two germline ends. The V gene's germline CDR1 is MNHEY and CDR2 SMNVEV (reference sequence). This CDR3 has 16 amino acids. For the CDR3, the DNA is TGTGCCAGCCGATCGGAAGGACAGCAGGCCGCATTTGGCTACACCTTC. It translates to CASRSEGQQAAFGYTF.

The chain couples TRBV2 to TRBJ1-5; D possibly corresponds to TRBD1 (5 bases). The germline V gene encodes CDR1 SNHLY and CDR2 FYNNEI. The CDR3 has 13 residues. V shed 7 bases and J shed 6 bases, with 13 bases lying between them. The CDR3 nucleotides read TGTGCCAGCAATACTCAGGGAAGTCAGCCCCAGCATTTT. The encoded protein is CASNTQGSQPQHF.

This chain links TRBV3-1 (or the pseudogene TRBV3-2) with TRBJ2-7, with D maybe TRBD2 (5 bases). Germline V gives CDR1 LGHDT, CDR2 YNNKEL (reference sequence). Between the trimmed V and J ends, which lost 4 bases and 5 bases, there was a span of 12 bases. The CDR3 sequence is 13 residues long. The CDR3 DNA reads TGTGCCAGCAGCCTGGCGGGTGTGCACGAGCAGTACTTC. This gives the protein CASSLAGVHEQYF.

The rearrangement uses TRBV3-1 (or the pseudogene TRBV3-2) and TRBJ1-6; 9 positions agree with TRBD1. The V segment lost 1 base and the J segment 14 bases; nucleotides outside the gene matches: 6. The CDR3 length is 14 residues. From germline, CDR1 is LGHDT and CDR2 YNNKEL (reference sequence). The CDR3 protein is CASSQGMGQGSLHF. As DNA, the CDR3 is TGTGCCAGCAGCCAAGGAATGGGACAGGGTTCCCTCCACTTT.

The chain couples TRBV9 to TRBJ2-5; D not certain. V lost 0 bases and J 0 bases, leaving 9 bases between the germline ends. This CDR3 is 15 amino acids long. The V gene's germline CDR1 is SGDLS and CDR2 YYNGEE. CDR3 DNA sequence: TGTGCCAGCAGCGTAGAATCCAGGAACCAAGAGACCCAGTACTTC. This encodes CASSVESRNQETQYF.

In DNA, the CDR3 is TGTGCCTGGAGTGTTTTCGGGACAAATAATTCACCCCTCCACTTT. Translation: CAWSVFGTNNSPLHF. The rearrangement links TRBV30 to TRBJ1-6; maybe TRBD1 (6 bases). CDR1 and CDR2 from the germline V gene are GTSNPN and SVGIG (reference sequence). Trimming took off 0 bases at V and 5 bases at J, with 11 bases between the two ends. The CDR3 covers 15 residues.

CDR3 sequence (DNA): TGCGCCAGCAGCCAAATGACAGCAACTAATGAAAAACTGTTTTTT. Its translation: CASSQMTATNEKLFF. This chain links TRBV4-1 with TRBJ1-4, with D perhaps matching TRBD1 (5 bases). Trimming shortened V by 2 bases and J by 0 bases, and 7 bases separated the two germline ends. Germline loops: CDR1 MGHRA, CDR2 YSYEKL. This CDR3 spans 15 amino acids.

The rearrangement uses TRBV4-1 and TRBJ2-7; D gene unclear. Germline V gene sequence: CDR1 MGHRA, CDR2 YSYEKL. The CDR3 has 13 residues. Trimming left V 1 base short and J 2 bases short, with 6 bases between. The CDR3 coding sequence is TGCGCCAGCAGCCAAGTCGCTACCTACGAGCAGTACTTC. Protein product: CASSQVATYEQYF.

The chain joins TRBV5-1 to TRBJ2-3; possibly TRBD2 for D (5 bases). The CDR3 covers 16 residues. Trimming removed 0 bases from V and 3 bases from J, with 14 bases in between. In germline, CDR1 is SGHRS, CDR2 YFSETQ. CDR3 in amino acids: CASSLAEIRGTDTQYF. The CDR3 DNA is TGCGCCAGCAGCTTGGCCGAGATAAGAGGGACAGATACGCAGTATTTT.

This chain uses TRBV19 with TRBJ1-6; D remains unclear. The CDR3 runs 15 residues. The germline V gene encodes CDR1 LNHDA and CDR2 SQIVND (reference sequence). V was clipped by 9 bases and J by 2 bases, with 14 bases between them. DNA of the CDR3: TGTGCCAGCCGGATGAAAACAGCCTATAATTCACCCCTCCACTTT. It translates to CASRMKTAYNSPLHF.

The chain links TRBV2 to TRBJ1-1, with D possibly matching TRBD1 (6 bases). V was shortened by 5 bases and J by 6 bases, with 10 bases between the two germline ends. The V gene's germline CDR1 is SNHLY and CDR2 FYNNEI. This CDR3 contains 12 residues. The DNA of the CDR3 is TGTGCCAGCAGTCCGGACAGCCCTGAAGCTTTCTTT. It translates to CASSPDSPEAFF.

CDR3 protein: CASSLFRGALDTQYF. For the CDR3, the DNA is TGTGCCAGCAGCTTATTCCGGGGGGCGTTGGATACGCAGTATTTT. This rearrangement joins TRBV7-9 to TRBJ2-3; tentatively, D is TRBD2 (7 bases). Germline CDR1 is SEHNR and CDR2 is FQNEAQ (reference sequence). The V end was cut by 2 bases, the J end by 6 bases, with 15 bases between. This CDR3 contains 15 residues.

This chain joins TRBV5-1 and TRBJ1-3; TRBD1 agrees at 8 bases. Germline CDR1 SGHRS, CDR2 YFSETQ. V lost 2 bases, J lost 6 bases, and 4 bases stayed unmatched. The CDR3 covers 14 residues. Here the CDR3 DNA reads TGCGCCAGCAGCTTAGACAGGGGCGCAAACACCATATATTTT. Protein product: CASSLDRGANTIYF.

The chain links TRBV7-9 to TRBJ2-1; 15 positions match TRBD2. Germline V gene sequence: CDR1 SEHNR, CDR2 FQNEAQ (reference sequence). The CDR3 runs 15 residues. This CDR3 reads CARLRTSGGVNEQFF. The CDR3 DNA is TGTGCGAGACTCAGGACTAGCGGGGGGGTTAATGAGCAGTTCTTC.

J is TRBJ1-2 and V is TRBV2; 10 bases are shared with TRBD1. The CDR3 loop spans 15 amino acids. V dropped 4 bases and J dropped 2; count of bases not matched to a gene: 4. CDR1 and CDR2 from the germline V gene are SNHLY and FYNNEI. The CDR3 nucleotides are TGTGCCAGCAGTGTCGGACAGGGGGGAAACTATGGCTACACCTTC. Protein product: CASSVGQGGNYGYTF.